The clone carrying this TCR beta chain has at least ten counts. Its matching antigen is unknown. The data are from a study of neurological immune-mediated disorders. The germline V gene encodes CDR1 SGHRS and CDR2 YFSETQ. Deletions cut 5 bases from V and 1 base from J, with 10 bases between. The CDR3 consists of 13 residues. Unsorted libraries were derived from 2 million PBMCs stored at -80 C. cDNA was made by 5'RACE with 10-nucleotide random UMIs. TCRdb analysed the 5' RACE reads with MiXCR anew, one entry per CDR3 protein. This table holds 65,000 to 70,000 distinct CDR3 sequences, 3.9% found once. Regarding the study as a whole: Multiple sclerosis was found to have the least TCR clonal expansion, below healthy controls, and HTLV-1-associated myelopathy the most. Association of the multiple sclerosis repertoire cluster with clinical or MRI features was not observed for any feature.

This TCR derives from a young man with multiple sclerosis. The specimen sequenced was PBMCs. The genes are TRBV5-1 and TRBJ2-7; TRBD1 is a possible D gene (7 bases). CDR3 region: CASRAGQSYEQYF. Written as DNA, the CDR3 is TGCGCCAGCAGGGCGGGACAGTCCTACGAGCAGTACTTC. The whole variable domain, filled in from reference TRBV5-1 and TRBJ2-7, reads KAGVTQTPRYLIKTRGQQVTLSCSPISGHRSVSWYQQTPGQGLQFLFEYFSETQRNKGNFPGRFSGRQFSNSRSEMNVSTLELGDSALYLCASRAGQSYEQYFGPGTRLTVT.